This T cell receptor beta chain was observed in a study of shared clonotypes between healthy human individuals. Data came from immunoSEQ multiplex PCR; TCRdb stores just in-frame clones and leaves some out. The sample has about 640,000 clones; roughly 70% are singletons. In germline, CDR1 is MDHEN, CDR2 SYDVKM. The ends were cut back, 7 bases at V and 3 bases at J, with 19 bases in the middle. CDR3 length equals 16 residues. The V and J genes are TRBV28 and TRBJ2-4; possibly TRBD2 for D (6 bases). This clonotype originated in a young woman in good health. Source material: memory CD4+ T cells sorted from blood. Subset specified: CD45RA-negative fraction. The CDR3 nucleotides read TGTGCCAGCACCTCAGTCGGGGGTAAAGGCAAAAACATTCAGTACTTC. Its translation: CASTSVGGKGKNIQYF. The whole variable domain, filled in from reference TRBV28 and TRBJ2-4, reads DVKVTQSSRYLVKRTGEKVFLECVQDMDHENMFWYRQDPGLGLRLIYFSYDVKMKEKGDIPEGYSVSREKKERFSLILESASTNQTSMYLCASTSVGGKGKNIQYFGAGTRLSVL.